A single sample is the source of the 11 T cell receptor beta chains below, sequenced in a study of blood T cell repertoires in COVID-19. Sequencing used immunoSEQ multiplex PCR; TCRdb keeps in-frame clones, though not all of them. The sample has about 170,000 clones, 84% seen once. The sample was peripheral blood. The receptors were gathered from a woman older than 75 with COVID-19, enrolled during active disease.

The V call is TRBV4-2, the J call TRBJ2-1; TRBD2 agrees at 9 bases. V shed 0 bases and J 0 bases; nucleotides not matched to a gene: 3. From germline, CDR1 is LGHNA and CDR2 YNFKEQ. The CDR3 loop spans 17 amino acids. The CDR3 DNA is TGTGCCAGCAGCCAAGATCTTAGCGGGAGCTCCTACAATGAGCAGTTCTTC. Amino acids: CASSQDLSGSSYNEQFF.

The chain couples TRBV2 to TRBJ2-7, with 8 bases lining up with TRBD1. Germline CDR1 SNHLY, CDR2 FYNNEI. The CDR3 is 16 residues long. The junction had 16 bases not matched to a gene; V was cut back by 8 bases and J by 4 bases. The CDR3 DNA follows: TGTGCCAGCCAGGTCTCAGGACAGGGACTTGGGTACGAGCAGTACTTC. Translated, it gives CASQVSGQGLGYEQYF.

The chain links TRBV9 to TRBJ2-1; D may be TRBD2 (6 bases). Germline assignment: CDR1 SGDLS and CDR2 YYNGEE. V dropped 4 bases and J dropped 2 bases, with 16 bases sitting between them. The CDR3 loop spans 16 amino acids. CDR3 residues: CASSPVGSGTYNEQFF. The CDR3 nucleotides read TGTGCCAGCAGCCCGGTAGGTAGCGGCACCTACAATGAGCAGTTCTTC.

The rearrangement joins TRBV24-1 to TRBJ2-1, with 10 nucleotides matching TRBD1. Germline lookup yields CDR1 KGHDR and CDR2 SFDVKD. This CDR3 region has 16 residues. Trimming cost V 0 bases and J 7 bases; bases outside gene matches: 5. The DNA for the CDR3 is TGTGCCACCAGTGATTTGGGGGGACAGGGGCGTAATGAGCAGTTCTTC. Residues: CATSDLGGQGRNEQFF.

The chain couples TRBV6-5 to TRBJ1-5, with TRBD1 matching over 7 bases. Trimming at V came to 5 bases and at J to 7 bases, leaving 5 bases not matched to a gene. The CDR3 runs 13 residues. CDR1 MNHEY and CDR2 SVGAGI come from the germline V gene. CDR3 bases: TGTGCCAGCAGTCAGAGACAGGGCCAGCCCCAGCATTTT. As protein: CASSQRQGQPQHF.

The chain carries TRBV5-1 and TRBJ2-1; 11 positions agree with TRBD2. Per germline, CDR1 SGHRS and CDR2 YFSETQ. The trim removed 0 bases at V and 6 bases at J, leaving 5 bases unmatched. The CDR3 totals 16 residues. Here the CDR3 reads CASSLGATSGTNEQFF. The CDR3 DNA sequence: TGCGCCAGCAGCTTGGGAGCGACTAGCGGGACCAATGAGCAGTTCTTC.

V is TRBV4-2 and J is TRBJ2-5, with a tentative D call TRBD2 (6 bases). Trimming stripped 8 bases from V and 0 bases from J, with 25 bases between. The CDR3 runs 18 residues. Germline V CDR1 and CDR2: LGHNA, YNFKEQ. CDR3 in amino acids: CASPNSRRWWRDQETQYF. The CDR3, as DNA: TGTGCCAGCCCTAACTCTAGACGGTGGTGGAGGGACCAAGAGACCCAGTACTTC.

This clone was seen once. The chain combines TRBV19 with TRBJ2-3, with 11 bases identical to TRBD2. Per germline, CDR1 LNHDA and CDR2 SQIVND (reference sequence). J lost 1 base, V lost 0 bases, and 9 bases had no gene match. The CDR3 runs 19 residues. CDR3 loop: CASSIEGRLTSGGTDTQYF. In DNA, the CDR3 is TGTGCCAGTAGTATAGAGGGGAGGTTGACTAGCGGGGGCACAGATACGCAGTATTTT.

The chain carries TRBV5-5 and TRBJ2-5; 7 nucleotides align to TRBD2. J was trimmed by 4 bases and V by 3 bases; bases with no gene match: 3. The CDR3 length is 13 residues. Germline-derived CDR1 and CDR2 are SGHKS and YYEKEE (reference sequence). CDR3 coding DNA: TGTGCCAGCAGCTGGATAGCGGGAGAGACCCAGTACTTC. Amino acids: CASSWIAGETQYF.

In DNA, the CDR3 is TGTGCCAGCGGCCTGCAGGGGCGACGTGAAAAACTGTTTTTT. As protein: CASGLQGRREKLFF. The chain is built from TRBV7-2 and TRBJ1-4, with a weak D call TRBD1 (6 bases). This CDR3 has 14 residues. Trimming took off 8 bases at V and 7 bases at J, with 17 bases between the two ends. In germline, CDR1 is SGHTA, CDR2 FQGNSA.

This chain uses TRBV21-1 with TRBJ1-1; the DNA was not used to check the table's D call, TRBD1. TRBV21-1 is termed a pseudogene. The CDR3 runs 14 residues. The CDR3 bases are TGTGCCAGCAGCAAAGGAAGGGGACATACTGAAGCTTTCTTT. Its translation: CASSKGRGHTEAFF.